This T cell receptor (beta chain) was identified during a study of blood T cell repertoires in COVID-19. TCRdb's copy holds only in-frame clones and misses some; the assay was immunoSEQ multiplex PCR. The sample has some 300,000 clones, more than 75% seen once. CDR1 and CDR2 from the germline V gene are KGHSH and LQKENI. The CDR3 is 18 amino acids. Unmatched junction bases numbered 13, after V lost 3 bases and J lost 3 bases. The chain recombines TRBV18 with TRBJ1-4, with 7 bases fitting TRBD1. Sequencing input: PBMCs or T cells enriched from blood (not recorded which). The sequence was obtained from a woman aged 30 to 39 who had recovered from COVID-19. The CDR3 is CASSPLRTGASANEKLFF. The CDR3 nucleotides are TGTGCCAGCTCACCCCTGCGAACAGGGGCTTCAGCTAATGAAAAACTGTTTTTT.